Described below is a single T cell receptor beta chain sequence and its context. This sample was taken from a study of Graves' ophthalmopathy and Graves' hyperthyroidism. Trimming took 4 bases from V and 14 from J; bases not matched to a gene: 12. CDR1 and CDR2 from the germline V gene are PRHDT and FYEKMQ (reference sequence). The CDR3 totals 15 residues. The authors amplified TCR beta CDR3 regions from RNA transcripts. An opening RT-PCR round employed HTBI primers and preceded a second-round multiplex PCR. TCRdb passed the multiplex PCR reads through MiXCR, listing each CDR3 protein once. The data hold approximately 1.2 million distinct CDR3 sequences, with roughly two fifths observed a single time.

Sequencing was done on a sample of peripheral blood or thyroid tissue (not recorded which). This receptor was taken from an adult man with Graves' hyperthyroidism. The chain employs TRBV13 and TRBJ2-3, with 13 bases identical to TRBD2. The CDR3 loop is CASSSKKPGLAGVYF. The CDR3, as DNA: TGTGCCAGCAGCTCCAAAAAGCCTGGACTAGCGGGGGTGTATTTT.